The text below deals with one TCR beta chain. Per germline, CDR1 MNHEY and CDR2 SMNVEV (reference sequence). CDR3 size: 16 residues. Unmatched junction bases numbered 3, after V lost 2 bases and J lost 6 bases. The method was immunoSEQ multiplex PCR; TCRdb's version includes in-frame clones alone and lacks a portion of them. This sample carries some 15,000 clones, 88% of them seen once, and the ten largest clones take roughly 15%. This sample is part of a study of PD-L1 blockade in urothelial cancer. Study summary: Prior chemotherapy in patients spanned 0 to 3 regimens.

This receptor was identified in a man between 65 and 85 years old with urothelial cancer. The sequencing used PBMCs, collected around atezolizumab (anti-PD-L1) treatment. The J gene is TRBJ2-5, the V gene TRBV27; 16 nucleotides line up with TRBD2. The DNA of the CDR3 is TGTGCCAGCAGTTTAGGGACTAGCGGGGGGGCACAGACCCAGTACTTC. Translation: CASSLGTSGGAQTQYF.